This T cell receptor (beta chain) was profiled in a study of T cell changes during pregnancy in multiple sclerosis. Germline values: CDR1 SGHTA, CDR2 FQGNSA. The CDR3 loop spans 15 amino acids. Trimming left V 6 bases short and J 0 bases short, with 12 bases between. Produced via immunoSEQ multiplex PCR; TCRdb's table is partial and in-frame only. The sample has approximately 30,000 clones; roughly nine tenths are singletons. The source is a female donor with multiple sclerosis, enrolled in a pregnancy study. This chain joins TRBV7-2 and TRBJ2-1; a possible D gene is TRBD1 (5 bases). Sample: CD8+ T cells from peripheral blood mononuclear cells, taken before pregnancy. CDR3 in amino acids: CASRPRDPSYNEQFF. CDR3 bases: TGTGCCAGCAGGCCCAGGGATCCCTCCTACAATGAGCAGTTCTTC. Combining the CDR3 with reference TRBV7-2 and TRBJ2-1 gives the whole variable domain GAGVSQSPSNKVTEKGKDVELRCDPISGHTALYWYRQSLGQGLEFLIYFQGNSAPDKSGLPSDRFSAERTGGSVSTLTIQRTQQEDSAVYLCASRPRDPSYNEQFFGPGTRLTVL.